These 24 T cell receptor beta chains originate from one sample sequenced in a study of cytomegalovirus exposure and HLA in healthy donors. 60 Vbeta and 13 Jbeta primers were used in PCR. The repertoire was sequenced with immunoSEQ multiplex PCR; TCRdb's copy has only in-frame clones and lacks some. This sample's table reports approximately 61,000 clones. The sample comprised PBMCs. Receptors originate from a woman under 30 in good health and CMV-seronegative.

The rearrangement joins TRBV18 to TRBJ2-3; TRBD2 matches 14 bases. From germline, CDR1 is KGHSH and CDR2 LQKENI. Germline trimming cut 3 bases from V and 10 bases from J; bases unmatched to any gene: 3. This CDR3 has 14 residues. The CDR3 DNA sequence: TGTGCCAGCTCACCGACTAGCGGGAGGGAGTCGCAGTATTTT. It specifies CASSPTSGRESQYF.

V usage is TRBV5-1 and J usage is TRBJ1-4; 7 bases map to TRBD1. The CDR3 totals 14 residues. With 3 bases clipped from V and 8 bases from J, the junction kept 7 bases outside the gene matches. CDR1 SGHRS and CDR2 YFSETQ come from the germline V gene. This CDR3 reads CASSYGTVREKLFF. The CDR3 DNA reads TGCGCCAGCAGCTACGGGACAGTCAGGGAAAAACTGTTTTTT.

The chain joins TRBV2 to TRBJ2-1; TRBD2 aligns across 11 bases. CDR3 length: 15 amino acids. Germline V gene lookup returns CDR1 SNHLY and CDR2 FYNNEI. Unmatched junction bases numbered 3, after V lost 3 bases and J lost 5 bases. The CDR3 reads CASSEGLAVNNEQFF. Here the CDR3 DNA reads TGTGCCAGCAGTGAGGGACTAGCGGTAAACAATGAGCAGTTCTTC.

The gene calls are TRBV29-1 and TRBJ1-5, with 9 bases aligning to TRBD1. The junction had 4 bases not matched to a gene; V was cut back by 1 base and J by 6 bases. In germline, CDR1 is SQVTM, CDR2 ANQGSEA. This CDR3 region has 14 residues. DNA of the CDR3: TGCAGCGTTGAAGGGGACAGGGAGGGTCAGCCCCAGCATTTT. Protein: CSVEGDREGQPQHF.

The genes are TRBV11-3 and TRBJ2-1; possible D gene TRBD1, 6 bases. Germline V gene sequence: CDR1 SGHNT, CDR2 YENEEA. The CDR3 loop spans 15 amino acids. The germline V and J ends were trimmed by 5 bases and 4 bases, with 15 bases remaining between them. CDR3 sequence reads: CASSEKGEPYNEQFF. In nucleotides, the CDR3 is TGTGCCAGCAGCGAGAAGGGGGAACCTTACAATGAGCAGTTCTTC.

Turning to this clone: As the CDR3 is not closed by the conserved phenylalanine or tryptophan, this likely results from a read error. This chain links TRBV7-2 with TRBJ2-7; TRBD2 aligns across 10 bases. The CDR3 extends over 17 amino acids. Losses at the gene ends were 5 bases for V and 0 bases for J; bases not matched to a gene: 10. Germline V gene data show CDR1 as SGHTA and CDR2 as FQGNSA. The CDR3 is CASSLDGGLAVSYEQYL. The CDR3 DNA reads as TGTGCCAGCAGCCTCGACGGTGGACTAGCGGTCTCCTACGAGCAGTACCTC.

V gene TRBV7-9 combines with J gene TRBJ2-7; 13 positions match TRBD2. The V gene end was trimmed by 5 bases and the J gene end by 2 bases; junction bases not matched to a gene: 9. The V gene's germline CDR1 is SEHNR and CDR2 FQNEAQ (reference sequence). The length of the CDR3 is 17 residues. The CDR3 sequence: CASSPPHGTSGTYEQYF. The CDR3, as DNA: TGTGCCAGCAGCCCACCCCATGGGACTAGCGGGACCTACGAGCAGTACTTC.

The chain employs TRBV5-6 and TRBJ1-4; perhaps TRBD1 as D (5 bases). The CDR3 length is 14 residues. Germline lookup yields CDR1 SGHDT and CDR2 YYEEEE. V shed 4 bases and J shed 3 bases, with 10 bases lying between them. CDR3 sequence: CASSLGAPNEKLFF. The DNA of the CDR3 is TGTGCCAGCAGCCTAGGGGCGCCTAATGAAAAACTGTTTTTT.

V and J are TRBV6-1 and TRBJ1-3; 9 bases fit TRBD1. In germline, CDR1 is MNHNS, CDR2 SASEGT. V lost 0 bases, J lost 8 bases, and 5 bases stayed unmatched. The CDR3 sequence is 15 residues long. DNA of the CDR3: TGTGCCAGCAGTGAAGCGTGGGGACAGGGTTACACCATATATTTT. Translation: CASSEAWGQGYTIYF.

The genes are TRBV28 and TRBJ1-2; 7 nucleotides align to TRBD1. Germline V gene sequence: CDR1 MDHEN, CDR2 SYDVKM. There are 12 residues in the CDR3. The V segment lost 11 bases and the J segment 5 bases; nucleotides outside the gene matches: 8. As DNA, the CDR3 is TGTGCCGCCCTAGACAGGGTATATGGCTACACCTTC. It specifies CAALDRVYGYTF.

The chain recombines TRBV2 with TRBJ1-5, with D possibly matching TRBD1 (6 bases). Trimming took 8 bases from V and 2 from J, leaving 13 bases between them. The CDR3 contains 14 residues. Germline assignment: CDR1 SNHLY and CDR2 FYNNEI. In DNA form, the CDR3 reads TGTGCCAGCGGGACGACAGGTCGCAATCAGCCCCAGCATTTT. The encoded protein is CASGTTGRNQPQHF.

J is TRBJ2-2 and V is TRBV29-1, with D possibly being TRBD2 (6 bases). CDR1 is SQVTM and CDR2 is ANQGSEA in the germline V gene. Trimming left V 3 bases short and J 3 bases short, with 8 bases between. The CDR3 totals 13 residues. The CDR3 nucleotides read TGCAGCGTTGATGGGGACTACACCGGGGAGCTGTTTTTT. Protein sequence: CSVDGDYTGELFF.

V is TRBV30 and J is TRBJ1-5; no firm D call. Trimming took off 5 bases at V and 5 bases at J, with 13 bases between the two ends. This CDR3 has 13 residues. CDR1 is GTSNPN and CDR2 is SVGIG in the germline V gene (reference sequence). CDR3 in amino acids: CAWSMAGDQPQHF. The CDR3 nucleotides are TGTGCCTGGTCAATGGCAGGTGATCAGCCCCAGCATTTT.

V gene TRBV28 combines with J gene TRBJ1-1, with 7 bases identical to TRBD1. V gave up 1 base and J gave up 10 bases; unmatched junction bases: 6. The germline gives CDR1 MDHEN, CDR2 SYDVKM. The CDR3 totals 13 residues. The CDR3 loop reads CASSLSLPGGAFF. In DNA, the CDR3 is TGTGCCAGCAGTTTATCCCTCCCAGGGGGAGCTTTCTTT.

This chain joins TRBV6-6 and TRBJ1-2; D call uncertain. CDR3 length equals 13 residues. Germline V gene data show CDR1 as MNHNY and CDR2 as SVGAGI (reference sequence). V shed 3 bases and J shed 4 bases, with 9 bases lying between them. CDR3 loop: CASSYIRVYGYTF. The CDR3 DNA is TGTGCCAGCAGTTATATTCGGGTCTATGGCTACACCTTC.

This sequence joins TRBV15 and TRBJ2-7; D uncertain. V was shortened by 1 base and J by 2 bases, with 12 bases between the two germline ends. Germline CDR1 LNHNV, CDR2 YYDKDF (reference sequence). The CDR3 is 15 residues long. DNA of the CDR3: TGTGCCACCAGCAGAGTTCAGCAGGTTCCCTACGAGCAGTACTTC. Translation: CATSRVQQVPYEQYF.

The V gene is TRBV6-5, the J gene TRBJ1-6; D is unresolved. With 1 base removed from V and 9 bases from J, the gap between germline ends came to 16 bases. The CDR3 loop spans 16 amino acids. Germline CDR1 MNHEY, CDR2 SVGAGI. The CDR3 here is CASSYLREIEVSPLHF. CDR3 coding DNA: TGTGCCAGCAGTTACTTACGAGAGATAGAGGTTTCACCCCTCCACTTT.

The chain joins TRBV20-1 to TRBJ1-5; D is unresolved. The CDR3 consists of 11 residues. V lost 3 bases to trimming and J lost 11 bases, with 11 bases between them. Germline-derived CDR1 and CDR2 are DFQATT and SNEGSKA (reference sequence). The CDR3 region is CSASRGEAQHF. The CDR3 region has the DNA TGCAGTGCTAGCAGAGGAGAGGCCCAGCATTTT.

The chain recombines TRBV15 with TRBJ1-6; 7 bases map to TRBD1. The length of the CDR3 is 15 residues. Trimming at V came to 4 bases and at J to 10 bases, leaving 10 bases not matched to a gene. Germline V gene lookup returns CDR1 LNHNV and CDR2 YYDKDF (reference sequence). CDR3 DNA: TGTGCCACCAGCATCTTAGCAGGGGGAAACTCACCCCTCCACTTT. This translates into CATSILAGGNSPLHF. Combining the CDR3 with reference TRBV15 and TRBJ1-6 gives the whole variable domain DAMVIQNPRYQVTQFGKPVTLSCSQTLNHNVMYWYQQKSSQAPKLLFHYYDKDFNNEADTPDNFQSRRPNTSFCFLDIRSPGLGDTAMYLCATSILAGGNSPLHFGNGTRLTVT.

The J gene is TRBJ2-1, the V gene TRBV12-5; 7 bases agree with TRBD2. Germline trimming cut 2 bases from V and 9 bases from J; bases unmatched to any gene: 4. CDR1 and CDR2 from the germline V gene are LGHNT and FRNRAP. There are 13 residues in the CDR3. The CDR3 nucleotides are TGTGCTAGTGGTTTGATACGGGAGGCTGAGCAGTTCTTC. It specifies CASGLIREAEQFF.

J is TRBJ2-7 and V is TRBV5-4, with a tentative D call TRBD2 (6 bases). Germline lookup yields CDR1 SGHNT and CDR2 YYREEE (reference sequence). The V and J ends lost 0 bases and 2 bases respectively, with 12 bases between them. The CDR3 has 15 residues. CDR3 residues: CASSLGRGNPYEQYF. In nucleotides, the CDR3 is TGTGCCAGCAGCTTGGGGCGGGGTAATCCCTACGAGCAGTACTTC.

The CDR3 protein is CASRTDYGYTF. CDR3 coding DNA: TGTGCCAGCCGGACAGACTATGGCTACACCTTC. The chain recombines TRBV6-6 with TRBJ1-2, with a tentative D call TRBD1 (6 bases). Per the germline V gene, CDR1 is MNHNY and CDR2 is SVGAGI (reference sequence). The CDR3 extends over 11 amino acids. Trimming shortened V by 8 bases and J by 3 bases, and 7 bases separated the two germline ends.

The CDR3 bases are TGCGCCAGCAGCTACACAGGGGGCGCGGAGACCCAGTACTTC. Residues: CASSYTGGAETQYF. The chain joins TRBV5-1 to TRBJ2-5, with 9 bases identical to TRBD1. Trimming at V came to 3 bases and at J to 5 bases, leaving 5 bases not matched to a gene. The V gene's germline CDR1 is SGHRS and CDR2 YFSETQ. CDR3 length: 14 residues.

The chain employs TRBV15 and TRBJ2-1; D remains ambiguous. This CDR3 spans 14 amino acids. Per germline, CDR1 LNHNV and CDR2 YYDKDF (reference sequence). Trimming cost V 4 bases and J 4 bases, with 11 bases left between them. Here the CDR3 DNA reads TGTGCCACCAGCACCGTCTACCCTTACAATGAGCAGTTCTTC. Residues: CATSTVYPYNEQFF. The full variable domain, in which reference TRBV15 and TRBJ2-1 provide the parts outside the CDR3, is DAMVIQNPRYQVTQFGKPVTLSCSQTLNHNVMYWYQQKSSQAPKLLFHYYDKDFNNEADTPDNFQSRRPNTSFCFLDIRSPGLGDTAMYLCATSTVYPYNEQFFGPGTRLTVL.